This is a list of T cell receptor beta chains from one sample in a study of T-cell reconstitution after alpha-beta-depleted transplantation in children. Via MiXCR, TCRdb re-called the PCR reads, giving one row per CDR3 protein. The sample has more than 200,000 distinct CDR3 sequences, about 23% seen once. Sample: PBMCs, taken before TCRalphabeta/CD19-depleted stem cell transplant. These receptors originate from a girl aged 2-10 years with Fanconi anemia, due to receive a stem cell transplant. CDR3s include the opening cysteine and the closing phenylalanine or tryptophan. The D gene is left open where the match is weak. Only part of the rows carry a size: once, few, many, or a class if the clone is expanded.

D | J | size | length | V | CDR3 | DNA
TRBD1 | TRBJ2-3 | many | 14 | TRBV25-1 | CASSGTGGTDTQYF | TGTGCCAGCAGTGGGACAGGGGGCACAGATACGCAGTATTTT
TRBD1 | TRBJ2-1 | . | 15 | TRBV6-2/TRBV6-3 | CASNRQGSSYNEQFF | TGTGCCAGCAATAGACAGGGGAGCTCCTACAATGAGCAGTTCTTC
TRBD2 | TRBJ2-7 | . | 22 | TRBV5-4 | CASSLSSRGLAGAHPLNYEQYF | TGTGCCAGCAGCTTGTCATCTCGGGGACTAGCGGGAGCCCACCCCCTAAACTACGAGCAGTACTTC
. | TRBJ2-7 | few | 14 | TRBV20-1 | CSAREDTGTYEQYF | TGCAGTGCTAGAGAAGACACAGGGACCTACGAGCAGTACTTC
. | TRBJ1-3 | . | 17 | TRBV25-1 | CASTEGSGASVGNTIYF | TGTGCCAGCACCGAGGGGTCGGGGGCGTCCGTTGGAAACACCATATATTTT
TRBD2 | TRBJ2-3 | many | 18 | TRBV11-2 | CASSLGVSGGPVADTQYF | TGTGCCAGCAGCTTAGGGGTCAGCGGGGGGCCCGTGGCAGATACGCAGTATTTT
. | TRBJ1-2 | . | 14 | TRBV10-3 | CAISEGGTGYGYTF | TGTGCCATCAGTGAAGGGGGAACGGGCTATGGCTACACCTTC
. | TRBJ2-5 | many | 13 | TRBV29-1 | CSVDRQTQETQYF | TGCAGCGTTGATCGGCAGACCCAAGAGACCCAGTACTTC
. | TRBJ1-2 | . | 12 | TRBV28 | CATGGWGYGYTF | TGTGCCACCGGGGGGTGGGGCTATGGCTACACCTTC
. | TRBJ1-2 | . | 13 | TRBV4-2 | CASSFGTNYGYTF | TGTGCCAGCAGCTTCGGGACAAACTATGGCTACACCTTC
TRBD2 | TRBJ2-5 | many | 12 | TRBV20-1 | CSASGGGETQYF | TGCAGTGCTAGCGGGGGAGGGGAGACCCAGTACTTC
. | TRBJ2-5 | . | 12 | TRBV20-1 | CSARSGKETQYF | TGCAGTGCTAGATCAGGGAAAGAGACCCAGTACTTC
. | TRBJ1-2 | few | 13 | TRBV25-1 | CASSVPGVEGYTF | TGTGCCAGCAGTGTCCCGGGGGTAGAGGGCTACACCTTC
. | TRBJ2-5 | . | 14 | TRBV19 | CASSISRPQETQYF | TGTGCCAGTAGTATATCCCGGCCCCAAGAGACCCAGTACTTC
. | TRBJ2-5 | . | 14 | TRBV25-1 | CASSADRPQETQYF | TGTGCCAGCAGTGCCGACAGGCCTCAAGAGACCCAGTACTTC
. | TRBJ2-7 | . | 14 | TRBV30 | CAWSGQIIIDEQYF | TGTGCCTGGAGTGGCCAGATAATTATAGACGAGCAGTACTTC
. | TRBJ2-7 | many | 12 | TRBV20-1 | CSASRSSYEQYF | TGCAGTGCTAGTCGGTCATCCTACGAGCAGTACTTC